The 26 T cell receptor beta chains presented below share a single source sample, sequenced in a study of shared clonotypes between healthy human individuals. The table came from immunoSEQ multiplex PCR; TCRdb's copy has only in-frame clones and leaves some out. The sample holds 2 million to 2.5 million clones, roughly 93% seen once. Sequences were obtained from naive CD4+ T cells from PBMCs. The subset: CD45RA+ positively selected. The receptors derive from a man between 18 and 29 years old in good health. Some clones in this sample may be carry-over from other donors' samples.

This sequence joins TRBV9 and TRBJ2-2; 7 bases map to TRBD2. The CDR3 extends over 17 amino acids. Germline CDR1 SGDLS, CDR2 YYNGEE. In DNA, the CDR3 is TGTGCGAGTACAAGAAGCCGACTAGCCACTAACACCGGGGAGCTGTTTTTT. Translated, it gives CASTRSRLATNTGELFF.

The chain uses TRBV28 and TRBJ2-7; 9 nucleotides agree with TRBD1. This CDR3 has 18 residues. Trimming took 6 bases from V and 7 from J; bases not matched to a gene: 22. CDR1 is MDHEN, CDR2 SYDVKM, per germline. The CDR3 sequence: CASSQGGQGPTLYFEQYF. The CDR3 DNA sequence: TGTGCCAGCAGCCAGGGGGGACAGGGCCCCACCTTGTATTTTGAGCAGTACTTC.

The V call is TRBV6-1, the J call TRBJ1-1, with TRBD1 as a possible D gene (6 bases). This CDR3 spans 14 amino acids. In germline, CDR1 is MNHNS, CDR2 SASEGT. The V end was cut by 7 bases, the J end by 2 bases, with 14 bases between. The CDR3 DNA sequence: TGTGCCAGCAATAGCGGGGGCATCAACACTGAAGCTTTCTTT. As protein: CASNSGGINTEAFF.

The chain carries TRBV2 and TRBJ2-5; maybe TRBD2 (6 bases). V lost 4 bases, J lost 5 bases, and 11 bases lay in between. The germline CDR1 and CDR2 sequences are SNHLY and FYNNEI. This CDR3 contains 13 residues. CDR3 nucleotides: TGTGCCAGCAGTGGGGGAGGTTGGGAGACCCAGTACTTC. Amino acid sequence: CASSGGGWETQYF.

The rearrangement links TRBV9 to TRBJ2-2, with D uncertain. Germline CDR1 SGDLS, CDR2 YYNGEE. The CDR3 covers 15 residues. Trimming stripped 2 bases from V and 3 bases from J, with 11 bases between. The CDR3, as DNA: TGTGCCAGCAGCGTGTTGAGCCAGTACACCGGGGAGCTGTTTTTT. Translation gives CASSVLSQYTGELFF.

This clone was recorded a few times. V gene TRBV7-2 combines with J gene TRBJ1-5; a possible D gene is TRBD1 (5 bases). In germline, CDR1 is SGHTA, CDR2 FQGNSA. CDR3 length equals 17 residues. V lost 1 base to trimming and J lost 5 bases, with 18 bases between them. The CDR3 spells CASSLETPGRTYQPQHF. In DNA form, the CDR3 reads TGTGCCAGCAGCTTAGAGACCCCGGGACGGACTTATCAGCCCCAGCATTTT.

The genes are TRBV4-1 and TRBJ2-1, with TRBD2 matching over 11 bases. Trimming cost V 5 bases and J 8 bases; bases outside gene matches: 8. The V gene's germline CDR1 is MGHRA and CDR2 YSYEKL. This CDR3 has 15 residues. The CDR3 reads CASSYTSGSVYEQFF. The CDR3 DNA sequence: TGCGCCAGCAGCTACACTAGCGGGAGTGTCTATGAGCAGTTCTTC.

This clone appeared once. This chain connects TRBV5-4 to TRBJ1-3, with D unresolved. The germline V and J ends were trimmed by 1 base and 4 bases, with 9 bases remaining between them. Germline V gene data show CDR1 as SGHNT and CDR2 as YYREEE (reference sequence). CDR3 length: 14 residues. The CDR3 region is CASSLIGYGNTIYF. The CDR3 bases are TGTGCCAGCAGCTTGATCGGTTACGGAAACACCATATATTTT.

The genes are TRBV5-8 and TRBJ2-2; D uncertain. V lost 0 bases, J lost 3 bases, and 9 bases lay in between. Germline values: CDR1 SGHTS, CDR2 YDEGEE. CDR3 length: 15 amino acids. The CDR3 DNA sequence: TGTGCCAGCAGCTTGGGGATTACCTACACCGGGGAGCTGTTTTTT. Encoded protein: CASSLGITYTGELFF.

This chain joins TRBV21-1 and TRBJ1-5; TRBD1 was called by the table and not checked on the DNA. TRBV21-1 is marked as a pseudogene. The CDR3 has 14 amino acids. CDR3 amino acids: CASSKGQGVQPQHF. The CDR3 DNA reads TGTGCCAGCAGCAAAGGACAGGGGGTTCAGCCCCAGCATTTT.

The J gene is TRBJ2-1, the V gene TRBV5-4; maybe TRBD1 (7 bases). V shed 4 bases and J shed 4 bases, with 15 bases lying between them. Looked up from germline, CDR1 is SGHNT and CDR2 is YYREEE (reference sequence). This CDR3 has 15 residues. The CDR3 DNA reads as TGTGCCAGCAGCCGAGTGGAGGGGGCGTACAATGAGCAGTTCTTC. This codes for CASSRVEGAYNEQFF.

The chain recombines TRBV5-4 with TRBJ1-4; no definite D call. Germline-derived CDR1 and CDR2 are SGHNT and YYREEE (reference sequence). Trimming pared 5 bases from V and 5 bases from J, leaving 13 bases between. This CDR3 has 14 residues. The chain's CDR3 is CASSQTGRNEKLFF. DNA for the CDR3: TGTGCCAGCAGTCAGACCGGGAGGAATGAAAAACTGTTTTTT.

This clone was detected once. The rearrangement uses TRBV13 and TRBJ2-3; D uncertain. This CDR3 comprises 14 residues. Trimming took off 5 bases at V and 6 bases at J, with 15 bases between the two ends. In germline, CDR1 is PRHDT, CDR2 FYEKMQ (reference sequence). CDR3 in DNA: TGTGCCAGCAGCGCTATAGGAGTGTCTGATACGCAGTATTTT. It yields the protein CASSAIGVSDTQYF. Full variable domain (rest looked up from reference TRBV13 and TRBJ2-3): AAGVIQSPRHLIKEKRETATLKCYPIPRHDTVYWYQQGPGQDPQFLISFYEKMQSDKGSIPDRFSAQQFSDYHSELNMSSLELGDSALYFCASSAIGVSDTQYFGPGTRLTVL.

CDR3 loop: CASSEFSLGNTGELFF. CDR3 nucleotide sequence: TGTGCCAGCAGCGAATTCTCATTGGGGAACACCGGGGAGCTGTTTTTT. J is TRBJ2-2 and V is TRBV7-3; no clear D gene. Deletions cut 5 bases from V and 1 base from J, with 14 bases between. The CDR3 is 16 amino acids. CDR1 is SGHTA and CDR2 is FQGTGA in the germline V gene. Based on the CDR3 plus reference TRBV7-3 and TRBJ2-2, the full variable domain is GAGVSQTPSNKVTEKGKYVELRCDPISGHTALYWYRQSLGQGPEFLIYFQGTGAADDSGLPNDRFFAVRPEGSVSTLKIQRTERGDSAVYLCASSEFSLGNTGELFFGEGSRLTVL.

The chain's CDR3 is CAWNRRTRHGYTF. CDR3 sequence (DNA): TGTGCCTGGAACCGACGGACTAGACATGGCTACACCTTC. The V and J genes are TRBV30 and TRBJ1-2, with D hard to call. The V gene lost 4 bases and the J gene lost 6 bases, with 15 bases spanning the gap. Germline lookup yields CDR1 GTSNPN and CDR2 SVGIG (reference sequence). The CDR3 contains 13 residues. The complete variable domain, with remaining parts taken from reference TRBV30 and TRBJ1-2, reads SQTIHQWPATLVQPVGSPLSLECTVEGTSNPNLYWYRQAAGRGLQLLFYSVGIGQISSEVPQNLSASRPQDRQFILSSKKLLLSDSGFYLCAWNRRTRHGYTFGSGTRLTVV.

The chain is built from TRBV6-5 and TRBJ2-2; D is uncertain. V was clipped by 3 bases and J by 6 bases, with 8 bases between them. Germline V gene data show CDR1 as MNHEY and CDR2 as SVGAGI. The CDR3 runs to 13 residues. CDR3 loop: CASSYLRPGELFF. DNA of the CDR3: TGTGCCAGCAGTTATCTCCGGCCCGGGGAGCTGTTTTTT.

This rearrangement joins TRBV19 to TRBJ2-1; 8 bases are a match to TRBD1. Germline V lookup: CDR1 LNHDA, CDR2 SQIVND (reference sequence). V lost 6 bases, J lost 6 bases, and 7 bases stayed unmatched. CDR3 length equals 14 residues. The CDR3 DNA reads as TGTGCCAGTAGCACAGACAGGGGACCCAATGAGCAGTTCTTC. It codes for CASSTDRGPNEQFF.

The table lists this clone with a few counts. V usage is TRBV19 and J usage is TRBJ2-5; D is uncertain. V was shortened by 1 base and J by 4 bases, with 10 bases between the two germline ends. The germline gives CDR1 LNHDA, CDR2 SQIVND (reference sequence). This CDR3 is 14 amino acids long. CDR3 sequence: CASSIGGTLETQYF. CDR3 bases: TGTGCCAGTAGTATAGGCGGCACACTAGAGACCCAGTACTTC.

This clone was observed once. The chain employs TRBV14 and TRBJ2-7; D call uncertain. Trimming took off 3 bases at V and 3 bases at J, with 18 bases between the two ends. This CDR3 is built from 16 residues. CDR1 is SGHDN and CDR2 is FVKESK in the germline V gene. Written as DNA, the CDR3 is TGTGCCAGCAGCCAGCGAAGAGACGGAGCGTACTACGAGCAGTACTTC. Amino acid sequence: CASSQRRDGAYYEQYF. Variable domain in full (rest from reference TRBV14 and TRBJ2-7): EAGVTQFPSHSVIEKGQTVTLRCDPISGHDNLYWYRRVMGKEIKFLLHFVKESKQDESGMPNNRFLAERTGGTYSTLKVQPAELEDSGVYFCASSQRRDGAYYEQYFGPGTRLTVT.

The chain employs TRBV7-3 and TRBJ2-3; 8 nucleotides match TRBD2. Germline CDR1 is SGHTA and CDR2 is FQGTGA. J was trimmed by 5 bases and V by 3 bases; bases with no gene match: 7. This CDR3 is built from 15 residues. CDR3 DNA: TGTGCCAGCAGCTTGGGGACTAGTCGTGTAGATACGCAGTATTTT. Its translation is CASSLGTSRVDTQYF.

The chain has TRBV7-9 and TRBJ2-3; D remains unclear. Germline loops: CDR1 SEHNR, CDR2 FQNEAQ (reference sequence). Trimming stripped 1 base from V and 2 bases from J, with 4 bases between. This CDR3 is built from 13 residues. CDR3 in amino acids: CASSLGFTDTQYF. CDR3 DNA: TGTGCCAGCAGCTTAGGCTTCACAGATACGCAGTATTTT.

The rearrangement joins TRBV7-2 to TRBJ2-7; TRBD2 matches at 9 bases. Trimming took 4 bases from V and 6 from J; bases not matched to a gene: 7. Per the germline V gene, CDR1 is SGHTA and CDR2 is FQGNSA. CDR3 length: 14 residues. CDR3 sequence (DNA): TGTGCCAGCAGCTCCCAGGGACTAGCTGGCGAGCAGTACTTC. Its protein is CASSSQGLAGEQYF. The complete variable domain, with remaining parts taken from reference TRBV7-2 and TRBJ2-7, reads GAGVSQSPSNKVTEKGKDVELRCDPISGHTALYWYRQSLGQGLEFLIYFQGNSAPDKSGLPSDRFSAERTGGSVSTLTIQRTQQEDSAVYLCASSSQGLAGEQYFGPGTRLTVT.

Details on this clone: This sample includes further DNA sequences coding for the same CDR3. The CDR3 loop is CASSQDYNQPQHF. In nucleotides, the CDR3 is TGCGCCAGCAGCCAAGACTATAATCAGCCCCAGCATTTT. The chain has TRBV4-3 and TRBJ1-5; no definite D call. Germline CDR1 is LGHNA and CDR2 is YSLEER. V lost 0 bases and J 4 bases, leaving 4 bases between the germline ends. CDR3 length: 13 amino acids.

This chain links TRBV9 with TRBJ2-4; 9 bases map to TRBD2. The J segment lost 8 bases and the V segment lost 3 bases, leaving 6 bases of the junction unmatched. Germline CDR1 and CDR2: SGDLS and YYNGEE. This CDR3 contains 14 residues. CDR3 nucleotide sequence: TGTGCCAGCAGCGCTAGCGGGATGACGGACATTCAGTACTTC. Its protein is CASSASGMTDIQYF. Filled out from reference TRBV9 and TRBJ2-4, the complete variable domain reads DSGVTQTPKHLITATGQRVTLRCSPRSGDLSVYWYQQSLDQGLQFLIQYYNGEERAKGNILERFSAQQFPDLHSELNLSSLELGDSALYFCASSASGMTDIQYFGAGTRLSVL.

The rearrangement joins TRBV6-5 to TRBJ2-3; D gene uncertain. V lost 7 bases, J lost 1 base, and 9 bases lay in between. The CDR3 totals 13 residues. Germline V gene lookup returns CDR1 MNHEY and CDR2 SVGAGI. This CDR3 reads CASTNPGTDTQYF. CDR3 coding DNA: TGTGCCAGCACCAACCCGGGCACAGATACGCAGTATTTT.

The rearrangement links TRBV9 to TRBJ2-1, with TRBD2 matching over 9 bases. CDR3 length equals 17 residues. The J segment lost 7 bases and the V segment lost 4 bases, leaving 15 bases of the junction unmatched. Germline values: CDR1 SGDLS, CDR2 YYNGEE. In DNA, the CDR3 is TGTGCCAGCAGCCCCCTAGGGGTGCGGGAGGGGAAAAATGAGCAGTTCTTC. This sequence encodes CASSPLGVREGKNEQFF. The full variable domain, with the rest looked up from reference TRBV9 and TRBJ2-1, is DSGVTQTPKHLITATGQRVTLRCSPRSGDLSVYWYQQSLDQGLQFLIQYYNGEERAKGNILERFSAQQFPDLHSELNLSSLELGDSALYFCASSPLGVREGKNEQFFGPGTRLTVL.